Reported below is one T cell receptor beta chain. Its antigen is as yet unknown. Germline V gene sequence: CDR1 SQVTM, CDR2 ANQGSEA. This CDR3 contains 13 residues. V lost 3 bases to trimming and J lost 12 bases, with 20 bases between them. The data were produced by immunoSEQ multiplex PCR, yet TCRdb's version contains in-frame clones alone and is incomplete. The sample shows about 150,000 clones, approximately 88% of them seen only once. This record comes from a study of T cell responses to AZD1222 COVID-19 vaccine. Whole-study results and caveats: Just five to seven people given AZD1222 tested seropositive at baseline. Distributed over spike, vaccine-associated CD4 TCRs predominated at 160-218 and 743-854. Per reports, nearly half of all spike-specific TCRs target regions that are unmutated in variants. Elevations in Spike-specific TCR breadth and depth followed administration of two AZD1222 doses.

The source of this sequence is an adult in good health. Sequenced material: peripheral blood, taken on day 0 of MenACWY control vaccination. V is TRBV29-1 and J is TRBJ1-1; D is possibly TRBD1 (5 bases). The CDR3 is CSVESLGVGATFF. The CDR3 bases are TGCAGCGTTGAGAGTTTAGGTGTAGGGGCGACTTTCTTT.